The following is a TCR beta chain sequence with its context. The antigen is unknown. This record belongs to a study of OX40 agonist ivuxolimab in advanced cancers. Trimming pared 6 bases from V and 6 bases from J, leaving 14 bases between. Germline loops: CDR1 MNHEY, CDR2 SVGAGI. The CDR3 contains 14 residues. Generated by immunoSEQ multiplex PCR, the TCRdb table keeps only in-frame clones and is missing some. This sample has about 38,000 clones, with around 80% found just once. Study-wide findings and caveats: CD4+ and CD8+ T cells in blood underwent clonal expansion by week 6 at 0.1 to 3.0 mg/kg.

This TCR was recovered from an adult with an advanced solid tumor such as melanoma, head and neck, liver or kidney cancer. The chain links TRBV6-5 to TRBJ2-2; D gene uncertain. Sequencing used CD4+ or CD8+ T cells sorted from blood, obtained in a trial of the OX40 agonist ivuxolimab. The CDR3 spells CASRPRLDAGELFF. The CDR3 DNA sequence: TGTGCCAGCAGACCCCGGCTGGACGCCGGGGAGCTGTTTTTT.